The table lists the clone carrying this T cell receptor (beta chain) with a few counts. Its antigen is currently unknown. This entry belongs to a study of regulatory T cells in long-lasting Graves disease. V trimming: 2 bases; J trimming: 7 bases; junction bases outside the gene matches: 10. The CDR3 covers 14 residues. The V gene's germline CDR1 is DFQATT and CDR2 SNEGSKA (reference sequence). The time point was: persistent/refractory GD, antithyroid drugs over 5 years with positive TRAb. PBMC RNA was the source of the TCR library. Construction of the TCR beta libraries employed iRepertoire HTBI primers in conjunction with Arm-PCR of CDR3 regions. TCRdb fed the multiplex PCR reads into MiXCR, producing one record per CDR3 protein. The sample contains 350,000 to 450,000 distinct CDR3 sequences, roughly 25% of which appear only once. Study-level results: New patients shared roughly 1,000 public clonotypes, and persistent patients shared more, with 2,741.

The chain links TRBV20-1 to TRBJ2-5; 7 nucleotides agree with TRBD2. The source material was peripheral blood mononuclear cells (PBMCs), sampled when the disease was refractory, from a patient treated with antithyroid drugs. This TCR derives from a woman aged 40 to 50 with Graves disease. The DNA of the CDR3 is TGCAGTGCTAGAAGCTCGGGAGGTTGGGGGACCCAGTACTTC. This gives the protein CSARSSGGWGTQYF.